The 25 T cell receptor beta chains presented below share a single source sample, sequenced in a study of blood T cells in healthy people across ages. The second PCR ran 7 to 11 cycles with a sample-barcoded 5' primer and J-beta primers. Via MiXCR, TCRdb re-called the 5' RACE reads, giving one row per CDR3 protein. The sample records 700,000 to 900,000 distinct CDR3 sequences, around a quarter being singletons. A further study also used this sample, focusing on T cells of mothers and their children.

Sequenced material: blood. These receptors were taken from a boy between 5 and 17 years old in good health.

The chain's CDR3 is CASSQTDTGNEKLFF. The CDR3 DNA reads as TGCGCCAGCAGCCAAACCGACACTGGAAATGAAAAACTGTTTTTT. The V and J genes are TRBV5-1 and TRBJ1-4; D is uncertain. CDR3 length: 15 residues. V was clipped by 4 bases and J by 5 bases, with 15 bases between them. In germline, CDR1 is SGHRS, CDR2 YFSETQ.

The chain combines TRBV29-1 with TRBJ2-3; D perhaps matches TRBD2 (6 bases). The CDR3 spans 15 residues. V was cut by 0 bases and J by 4 bases, with 14 bases left in between. Germline assignment: CDR1 SQVTM and CDR2 ANQGSEA. The CDR3 bases are TGCAGCGTTGAAGATCGGCGCGCTAGCGCAGATACGCAGTATTTT. Translated, it gives CSVEDRRASADTQYF.

V is TRBV30 and J is TRBJ2-3, with TRBD2 as a possible D gene (5 bases). Trimming took 4 bases from V and 3 from J, leaving 11 bases between them. Germline CDR1 reads GTSNPN; CDR2 reads SVGIG (reference sequence). The CDR3 contains 13 residues. The CDR3 sequence is CAWTHPGTDTQYF. CDR3 bases: TGTGCCTGGACCCACCCGGGGACAGATACGCAGTATTTT.

With respect to this clonotype: Its ends do not fully match the called genes, so a read error is possible. This chain joins TRBV10-3 and TRBJ1-3; D is unclear. Germline CDR1 and CDR2: ENHRY and SYGVKD. The CDR3 consists of 15 residues. The CDR3 bases are TGTGCAATCAGGCCAAAAAGGGCCTCTGGAAACACCATATATTTT. Translating it yields CAIRPKRASGNTIYF.

On this clonotype itself: One end of the junction fails to match germline, which may point to a read error. V usage is TRBV10-3 and J usage is TRBJ1-2, with D possibly TRBD1 on 5 matching bases. Germline loops: CDR1 ENHRY, CDR2 SYGVKD. There are 13 residues in the CDR3. The CDR3 is CAISGGTEYGHTF. The CDR3 nucleotides read TGTGCCATCAGCGGGGGAACAGAGTATGGCCACACCTTC.

This clonotype has only a few counts. The chain uses TRBV2 and TRBJ1-5; 9 nucleotides line up with TRBD1. CDR3 length: 14 amino acids. Germline CDR1 is SNHLY and CDR2 is FYNNEI. With 6 bases clipped from V and 5 bases from J, the junction kept 5 bases outside the gene matches. The CDR3 sequence: CASRGGQGHQPQHF. The CDR3 DNA reads as TGTGCCAGCAGGGGGGGACAGGGTCATCAGCCCCAGCATTTT.

This clonotype has more than one count but fewer than ten. The genes are TRBV20-1 and TRBJ2-5; 9 bases are a match to TRBD2. The CDR3 contains 13 residues. Germline assignment: CDR1 DFQATT and CDR2 SNEGSKA (reference sequence). V shed 6 bases and J 5 bases; nucleotides not matched to a gene: 7. The CDR3 DNA is TGCAGTGCAAGGACTAGCGCAGGGGAGACCCAGTACTTC. This gives the protein CSARTSAGETQYF.

This clonotype turned up a few times. The genes are TRBV9 and TRBJ1-2; tentatively, D is TRBD1 (5 bases). From germline, CDR1 is SGDLS and CDR2 YYNGEE. The CDR3 runs to 14 residues. The V and J ends lost 3 bases and 0 bases respectively, with 9 bases between them. This CDR3 is CASSEDTSNYGYTF. In DNA, the CDR3 is TGTGCCAGCAGCGAGGACACCTCTAACTATGGCTACACCTTC.

The chain has TRBV30 and TRBJ1-4, with D tentatively TRBD1 (5 bases). Germline CDR1 and CDR2: GTSNPN and SVGIG (reference sequence). Trimming cost V 5 bases and J 8 bases, with 12 bases left between them. This CDR3 is built from 12 residues. The CDR3 sequence is CAWARDGEKLFF. The DNA of the CDR3 is TGTGCCTGGGCCAGGGACGGGGAAAAACTGTTTTTT.

This clonotype was recorded a few times. The J gene is TRBJ2-5, the V gene TRBV6-1, with D possibly TRBD2 on 6 matching bases. Judging by the DNA end, TRBJ2-1 fits better; the J call may be wrong. CDR1 is MNHNS and CDR2 is SASEGT in the germline V gene. CDR3 size: 13 residues. In DNA, the CDR3 is TGTGCCAGCAGTGAGGAGCGGGTCGATGAGCAGTTCTTC. It encodes CASSEERVDEQFF.

The rearrangement links TRBV5-1 to TRBJ1-1; the D is unclear. The length of the CDR3 is 15 residues. V was clipped by 0 bases and J by 3 bases, with 12 bases between them. The germline CDR1 and CDR2 sequences are SGHRS and YFSETQ. CDR3 in amino acids: CASSLAAAEDTEAFF. The DNA of the CDR3 is TGCGCCAGCAGCTTGGCAGCAGCCGAGGACACTGAAGCTTTCTTT.

The chain combines TRBV5-4 with TRBJ2-7, with 10 positions matching TRBD1. After removal of 2 bases from V and 2 bases from J, the junction contained 4 bases not matched to a gene. Germline-derived CDR1 and CDR2 are SGHNT and YYREEE (reference sequence). This CDR3 spans 15 amino acids. The CDR3 loop reads CASSFKDRGTYEQYF. The DNA of the CDR3 is TGTGCCAGCAGCTTTAAGGACAGGGGGACCTACGAGCAGTACTTC. The full variable domain, its missing parts supplied by reference TRBV5-4 and TRBJ2-7, is ETGVTQSPTHLIKTRGQQVTLRCSSQSGHNTVSWYQQALGQGPQFIFQYYREEENGRGNFPPRFSGLQFPNYSSELNVNALELDDSALYLCASSFKDRGTYEQYFGPGTRLTVT.

The chain recombines TRBV7-9 with TRBJ2-5; D possibly matches TRBD1 or TRBD2 (6 bases each). The CDR3 is 15 residues long. Looked up from germline, CDR1 is SEHNR and CDR2 is FQNEAQ (reference sequence). Trimming took 5 bases from V and 4 from J, leaving 17 bases between them. CDR3 sequence: CASSLWGANRETQYF. Here the CDR3 DNA reads TGTGCCAGCAGCCTGTGGGGGGCTAATCGAGAGACCCAGTACTTC.

V is TRBV12-5 and J is TRBJ1-6; D not resolved. The germline CDR1 and CDR2 sequences are LGHNT and FRNRAP. The CDR3 is 13 residues long. V was shortened by 1 base and J by 11 bases, with 9 bases between the two germline ends. In DNA, the CDR3 is TGTGCTAGTGGTTTGGATAGAGGAGCACCCCTCCACTTT. Translation gives CASGLDRGAPLHF.

This clonotype was seen a single time. The chain joins TRBV29-1 to TRBJ2-5; TRBD2 might be the D (5 bases). The ends were cut back, 2 bases at V and 2 bases at J, with 9 bases in the middle. The CDR3 spans 13 residues. Germline CDR1 is SQVTM and CDR2 is ANQGSEA. This CDR3 is CSVEIAPQETQYF. The DNA of the CDR3 is TGCAGCGTTGAAATAGCGCCACAAGAGACCCAGTACTTC.

This sequence joins TRBV28 and TRBJ2-5; 9 bases line up with TRBD2. Near its end, the DNA agrees better with TRBJ2-7, so the J call may be wrong. The CDR3 has 18 residues. The germline CDR1 and CDR2 sequences are MDHEN and SYDVKM. CDR3 region: CASSAQGMMGLASSEQYF. As DNA, the CDR3 is TGTGCCAGCAGTGCACAGGGTATGATGGGACTAGCTTCATCCGAGCAGTACTTC.

This clonotype was seen a few times. V is TRBV12-3 or TRBV12-4 and J is TRBJ1-1; a possible D gene is TRBD1 (5 bases). The CDR3 contains 12 residues. Trimming stripped 8 bases from V and 0 bases from J, with 7 bases between. The CDR3 bases are TGTGCCAGCTCAGGGCTGAACACTGAAGCTTTCTTT. Translation: CASSGLNTEAFF.

The rearrangement uses TRBV7-2 and TRBJ2-5; 9 bases map to TRBD2. J was trimmed by 1 base and V by 3 bases; bases with no gene match: 9. The CDR3 length is 17 residues. Looked up from germline, CDR1 is SGHTA and CDR2 is FQGNSA. CDR3 DNA: TGTGCCAGCAGCTTCGGGTTTAGCGGGGGCCCCCAAGAGACCCAGTACTTC. This sequence encodes CASSFGFSGGPQETQYF.

The chain employs TRBV14 and TRBJ1-3, with TRBD1 matching over 8 bases. The germline CDR1 and CDR2 sequences are SGHDN and FVKESK. The CDR3 loop spans 15 amino acids. The junction had 5 bases not matched to a gene; V was cut back by 4 bases and J by 3 bases. Here the CDR3 DNA reads TGTGCCAGCAGCCCTTTCGACAGGGGTGGAAACACCATATATTTT. This translates into CASSPFDRGGNTIYF.

The CDR3 bases are TGTGCCAGCAGTGATGGACAGGGGCATGAAAAACTGTTTTTT. This translates into CASSDGQGHEKLFF. The V and J genes are TRBV6-1 and TRBJ1-4, with 9 bases that match TRBD1. Germline loops: CDR1 MNHNS, CDR2 SASEGT. CDR3 length: 14 residues. V lost 3 bases and J lost 6; bases outside the gene matches: 2.

The rearrangement links TRBV3-1 to TRBJ2-4, with 9 bases matching TRBD2. The junction had 3 bases not matched to a gene; V was cut back by 2 bases and J by 4 bases. CDR1 and CDR2 (germline): LGHDT, YNNKEL (reference sequence). This CDR3 comprises 15 residues. CDR3 in amino acids: CASSQRTSGKNIQYF. CDR3 DNA: TGTGCCAGCAGCCAAAGAACTAGCGGGAAAAACATTCAGTACTTC.

This chain links TRBV24-1 with TRBJ1-5, with 8 bases aligning to TRBD1. Germline V gives CDR1 KGHDR, CDR2 SFDVKD. Losses at the gene ends were 3 bases for V and 3 bases for J; bases not matched to a gene: 6. CDR3 length equals 16 residues. DNA for the CDR3: TGTGCCACCAGTGATGTACAGGGGGGATTCAATCAGCCCCAGCATTTT. Its translation: CATSDVQGGFNQPQHF.

The gene calls are TRBV5-1 and TRBJ2-1, with 7 bases lining up with TRBD2. In germline, CDR1 is SGHRS, CDR2 YFSETQ. The CDR3 is 16 amino acids. Trimming cost V 0 bases and J 2 bases; bases outside gene matches: 5. CDR3 loop: CASSLGIGGAYNEQFF. Written as DNA, the CDR3 is TGCGCCAGCAGCTTGGGCATTGGGGGGGCCTACAATGAGCAGTTCTTC.

The table lists this clonotype with a few counts. The rearrangement joins TRBV3-1 to TRBJ1-4; no clear D gene. This CDR3 is 14 amino acids long. Germline V gives CDR1 LGHDT, CDR2 YNNKEL (reference sequence). V was trimmed by 4 bases and J by 5 bases, leaving 11 bases between them. CDR3 in amino acids: CASSLRQPNEKLFF. DNA of the CDR3: TGTGCCAGCAGCCTGCGCCAGCCAAATGAAAAACTGTTTTTT.

The chain carries TRBV7-9 and TRBJ2-5, with 9 positions matching TRBD2. Germline CDR1 reads SEHNR; CDR2 reads FQNEAQ (reference sequence). J lost 2 bases, V lost 5 bases, and 15 bases had no gene match. The CDR3 has 18 amino acids. The CDR3: CASSPDLSGGYTQETQYF. The CDR3, as DNA: TGTGCCAGCAGCCCGGACCTTAGCGGGGGCTATACACAAGAGACCCAGTACTTC.